The present T cell receptor beta chain was sequenced within a study of T cell responses to AZD1222 COVID-19 vaccine. Notes on the study in general: Two AZD1222 doses significantly raised spike-specific TCR breadth and depth over controls. Within unmutated variant regions lay the reported targets of nearly half of spike-specific TCRs. No day 14 peak samples; only post-peak repertoires were characterized.

Some clones are missing from TCRdb's copy, which holds only in-frame ones; the method was immunoSEQ multiplex PCR. This table holds 140,000 or so clones, over 75% found once. V shed 4 bases and J shed 2 bases, with 9 bases lying between them. Germline V gives CDR1 MNHEY, CDR2 SMNVEV (reference sequence). CDR3 length equals 14 residues. To note about this clone: The antigen remains unidentified.

The receptor's source is an adult in good health. The V call is TRBV27, the J call TRBJ1-5; no clear D gene. The sample was peripheral blood, taken on day 0 of AZD1222 vaccination. The DNA of the CDR3 is TGTGCCAGCAGTTCTGGGTATCGCAATCAGCCCCAGCATTTT. Translation gives CASSSGYRNQPQHF.